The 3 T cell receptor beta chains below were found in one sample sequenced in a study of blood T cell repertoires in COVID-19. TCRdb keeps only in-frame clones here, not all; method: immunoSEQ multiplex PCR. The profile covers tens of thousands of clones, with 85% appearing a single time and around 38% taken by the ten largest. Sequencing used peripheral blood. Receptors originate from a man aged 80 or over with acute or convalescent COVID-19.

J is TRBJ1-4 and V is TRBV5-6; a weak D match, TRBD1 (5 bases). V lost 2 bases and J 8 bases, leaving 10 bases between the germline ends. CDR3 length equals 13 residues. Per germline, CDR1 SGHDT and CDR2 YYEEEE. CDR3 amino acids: CASSFRGEEKLFF. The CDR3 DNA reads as TGTGCCAGCAGCTTTCGGGGGGAGGAAAAACTGTTTTTT.

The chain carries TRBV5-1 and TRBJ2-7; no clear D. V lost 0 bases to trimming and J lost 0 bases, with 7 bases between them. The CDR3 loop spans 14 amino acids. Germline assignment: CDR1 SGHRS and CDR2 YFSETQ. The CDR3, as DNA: TGCGCCAGCAGCTTGGCTCAGTACTCCTACGAGCAGTACTTC. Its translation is CASSLAQYSYEQYF.

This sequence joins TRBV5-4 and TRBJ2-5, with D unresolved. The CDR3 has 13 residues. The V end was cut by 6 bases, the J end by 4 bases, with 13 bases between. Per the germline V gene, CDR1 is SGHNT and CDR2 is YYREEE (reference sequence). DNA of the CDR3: TGTGCCAGCATCCCAGAGCGTCCAGAGACCCAGTACTTC. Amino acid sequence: CASIPERPETQYF.